In its sample, the clone carrying this T cell receptor (beta chain) was seen once. The sample is drawn from a study of blood T cell repertoires in COVID-19. Study-wide background: Sample material is recorded as cDNA or gDNA derived from T cells, B-cell-depleted T cells, or PBMCs.

How the authors handled the data: Using reference gene primer amplification, nucleated cell counts were estimated. Clones were sequenced by immunoSEQ multiplex PCR, and TCRdb holds only the in-frame ones, with some missing. For V, J and clone size, that table is used; D and trimming come from the DNA. There are about 300,000 clones in the sample; approximately 82% occur only once, and about 1.2% lies in the top ten. The germline V gene encodes CDR1 LNHDA and CDR2 SQIVND (reference sequence). The CDR3 spans 17 residues. The ends were cut back, 6 bases at V and 7 bases at J, with 24 bases in the middle.

The sample was peripheral blood. The TCR comes from a woman aged 45-59 years with acute or convalescent COVID-19. The V call is TRBV19, the J call TRBJ1-4; D is ambiguous. CDR3 DNA: TGTGCCAGTAGCCCCTCGACGGGGATCGCGACGGGTGAAAAACTGTTTTTT. It translates to CASSPSTGIATGEKLFF.